This T cell receptor (beta chain) is from a study of siplizumab effects on memory and regulatory T cells. Background on the study: Mixed lymphocyte reactions were performed as paired cultures containing siplizumab at about 1 ug/mL or no drug. The study, taken as a whole, reports: Naive T cells apparently outstripped memory cells in diversity and seemed major alloresponse contributors. Proliferating Tregs from siplizumab cultures lacked functional confirmation of suppression. The drug siplizumab significantly decreased the alloreactive sequences that could be traced to unstimulated CD4+ memory cells.

Coculture of mixed lymphocyte reaction cells was performed at 37°C for five to six days. Regarding this clone: Its antigen remains unidentified.

Libraries were prepared by immunoSEQ multiplex PCR; TCRdb keeps only in-frame clonotypes and omits some of them. The sample contains roughly 7,000 clones, roughly 36% of which appear only once. V lost 5 bases and J lost 7; bases outside the gene matches: 7. CDR1 and CDR2 from the germline V gene are MRHNA and SNTAGT. The CDR3 is 13 amino acids. The clonotype was recovered from a human donor in good health; the cells came from an allogeneic mixed lymphocyte reaction. The sample was CFSE-low (dividing) CD8+ T cells sorted from an allogeneic mixed lymphocyte reaction. The V gene is TRBV6-4, the J gene TRBJ1-1, with 7 nucleotides matching TRBD1. The CDR3 protein is CASSYRGQLEAFF. In DNA form, the CDR3 reads TGTGCCAGCAGTTACCGGGGACAGCTTGAAGCTTTCTTT.